The present entry profiles one T cell receptor (beta chain) with its context. No antigen is known for it. PCR involved 60 Vbeta and 13 Jbeta primers. In the original processing: Per a later analysis, the number of unique TCR beta chains was roughly 80 million, of which 9 million to 14 million were shared. The table came from immunoSEQ multiplex PCR; TCRdb's copy has only in-frame clones and leaves some out. Clone size and the V and J calls come from that table; the DNA yielded D and trimming. The data contain hundreds of thousands of clones, around two thirds of them singletons. The entry originates in a study of cytomegalovirus exposure and HLA in healthy donors. Study-level points and caveats: The authors assumed roughly uniform sequencing depth across donors for presence/absence analyses. Researchers left out some V segments, among them TRBV6-2 and TRBV6-3, as indistinguishable. Links to common viral pathogens appeared, in a later analysis, for several of the most significant clusters.

The V gene lost 0 bases and the J gene lost 8 bases, with 13 bases spanning the gap. From germline, CDR1 is MGHRA and CDR2 YSYEKL. The CDR3 loop spans 14 amino acids. The sequencing sample was made of PBMCs. The chain recombines TRBV4-1 with TRBJ1-1; a possible D gene is TRBD1 (5 bases). This sequence was found in a female donor in good health and CMV-seronegative. This CDR3 reads CASSQDAGTQEAFF. CDR3 coding DNA: TGCGCCAGCAGCCAAGACGCGGGGACCCAAGAAGCTTTCTTT.